One sample yielded the 23 T cell receptor beta chains listed below, sequenced in a study of T-cell memory formation after mild COVID-19. From the 5' RACE reads, TCRdb called clonotypes with MiXCR, one entry per CDR3 protein. The data contain more than 350,000 distinct CDR3 sequences, 21% of them seen just once; the ten biggest clones take up under 15%. Sequences were obtained from PBMCs or a T cell subset sorted from them (not recorded which). These receptors were collected from an adult woman who had mild COVID-19 (a few samples of this study predate the infection). Cell type and time point are not known.

In its sample, this clonotype was seen a few times. The gene calls are TRBV10-3 and TRBJ2-7; no clear D. The V and J ends lost 0 bases and 6 bases respectively, with 12 bases between them. Germline values: CDR1 ENHRY, CDR2 SYGVKD. The CDR3 has 14 amino acids. The CDR3, as DNA: TGTGCCATCAGTGAGTCGACGGTTAGAGGCGAGCAGTACTTC. Translated: CAISESTVRGEQYF.

The J gene is TRBJ2-5, the V gene TRBV12-3 or TRBV12-4, with D perhaps TRBD2 (5 bases). V shed 3 bases and J shed 2 bases, with 13 bases lying between them. The CDR3 is 15 amino acids. The CDR3 DNA reads TGTGCCAGCAGTTTTTTGACGGGAAGGCAAGAGACCCAGTACTTC. Its protein is CASSFLTGRQETQYF.

This clonotype has only a few counts. V is TRBV5-4 and J is TRBJ2-1; TRBD2 matches at 7 bases. Germline V gene sequence: CDR1 SGHNT, CDR2 YYREEE (reference sequence). The J segment lost 8 bases and the V segment lost 4 bases, leaving 15 bases of the junction unmatched. The CDR3 length is 16 residues. The CDR3 spells CASSDSAGSLNDEQFF. CDR3 coding DNA: TGTGCCAGCAGCGATTCAGCGGGATCCCTAAACGATGAGCAGTTCTTC.

The gene calls are TRBV5-1 and TRBJ2-7; 8 nucleotides match TRBD2. This CDR3 spans 16 amino acids. The V segment lost 2 bases and the J segment 4 bases; nucleotides outside the gene matches: 11. Germline CDR1 and CDR2: SGHRS and YFSETQ. The chain's CDR3 is CASSFNPGLGGYEQYF. The CDR3 coding sequence is TGCGCCAGCAGCTTCAATCCGGGACTAGGGGGGTACGAGCAGTACTTC.

The chain joins TRBV7-2 to TRBJ1-1; D might be TRBD1 (6 bases). The germline CDR1 and CDR2 sequences are SGHTA and FQGNSA. The CDR3 extends over 16 amino acids. The germline V and J ends were trimmed by 1 base and 6 bases, with 18 bases remaining between them. For the CDR3, the DNA is TGTGCCAGCAGCTTAGTATACGGGGGGCATTCAGCTGAAGCTTTCTTT. Its translation is CASSLVYGGHSAEAFF.

This clonotype was detected a few times. V and J are TRBV5-1 and TRBJ2-1; TRBD1 is a possible D gene (5 bases). Germline V gene lookup returns CDR1 SGHRS and CDR2 YFSETQ. V was trimmed by 0 bases and J by 7 bases, leaving 11 bases between them. The CDR3 totals 14 residues. The CDR3 spells CASSLDARVNEQFF. DNA of the CDR3: TGCGCCAGCAGCTTGGATGCCAGGGTAAATGAGCAGTTCTTC.

This clonotype has just a few counts. V is TRBV6-2 or TRBV6-3 and J is TRBJ2-1; either TRBD1 or TRBD2 may fit D (6 bases each). Trimming pared 7 bases from V and 12 bases from J, leaving 16 bases between. Germline loops: CDR1 MNHEY, CDR2 SVGEGT. The CDR3 totals 12 residues. As DNA, the CDR3 is TGTGCCAGCACCGATCGGGGGCTGTGGCAGTTCTTC. The encoded protein is CASTDRGLWQFF.

This clonotype was seen only a few times. V gene TRBV6-5 combines with J gene TRBJ1-5; D ambiguous. The CDR3 runs 14 residues. V lost 2 bases, J lost 7 bases, and 12 bases lay in between. CDR1 MNHEY and CDR2 SVGAGI come from the germline V gene. The chain's CDR3 is CASSYGPPPQPQHF. CDR3 DNA: TGTGCCAGCAGTTACGGACCTCCACCCCAGCCCCAGCATTTT.

The rearrangement joins TRBV7-2 to TRBJ2-5, with D unresolved. V was shortened by 6 bases and J by 4 bases, with 18 bases between the two germline ends. Germline V gene sequence: CDR1 SGHTA, CDR2 FQGNSA. The CDR3 runs to 15 residues. Here the CDR3 reads CASSLPPHGLETQYF. CDR3 in DNA: TGTGCCAGCAGTCTACCTCCCCACGGGTTAGAGACCCAGTACTTC.

The table lists this clonotype with a few counts. CDR3 protein: CSARDDGASRLLNEKLFF. For the CDR3, the DNA is TGCAGTGCTAGAGATGACGGGGCCTCTCGGTTGCTGAATGAAAAACTGTTTTTT. The chain is built from TRBV20-1 and TRBJ1-4; D might be TRBD1 (5 bases). The germline V gene encodes CDR1 DFQATT and CDR2 SNEGSKA (reference sequence). The CDR3 consists of 18 residues. V gave up 0 bases and J gave up 5 bases, with 22 bases separating them.

The chain joins TRBV4-1 to TRBJ2-3; 14 bases are shared with TRBD2. Germline trimming cut 3 bases from V and 5 bases from J; bases unmatched to any gene: 7. Germline CDR1 and CDR2: MGHRA and YSYEKL. The CDR3 is made up of 17 amino acids. The CDR3, as DNA: TGCGCCAGCAGCCAGAAGGGACTAGCGGGAGTAAGAGATACGCAGTATTTT. Residues: CASSQKGLAGVRDTQYF.

This clonotype appeared a few times. This chain uses TRBV7-2 with TRBJ1-2, with D possibly matching TRBD1 (5 bases). The CDR3 contains 14 residues. V shed 0 bases and J shed 3 bases, with 8 bases lying between them. CDR1 SGHTA and CDR2 FQGNSA come from the germline V gene. The CDR3: CASSLAREHYGYTF. CDR3 coding DNA: TGTGCCAGCAGCTTAGCCAGGGAACACTATGGCTACACCTTC.

The chain employs TRBV30 and TRBJ2-7; 8 bases line up with TRBD1. V was pared by 4 bases and J by 2 bases, with 10 bases of the junction left unmatched. The germline V gene encodes CDR1 GTSNPN and CDR2 SVGIG (reference sequence). The CDR3 is made up of 15 amino acids. In DNA, the CDR3 is TGTGCCTGGAATCGTCCGGGACAGGCAACCTACGAGCAGTACTTC. Residues: CAWNRPGQATYEQYF.

This chain uses TRBV5-4 with TRBJ1-4; tentative D call: TRBD1 (5 bases). V was pared by 1 base and J by 7 bases, with 11 bases between. Germline assignment: CDR1 SGHNT and CDR2 YYREEE (reference sequence). This CDR3 is built from 14 residues. CDR3 nucleotide sequence: TGTGCCAGCAGCTTGATGGGGCATGGTGAAAAACTGTTTTTT. It codes for CASSLMGHGEKLFF. The full variable domain, with the rest looked up from reference TRBV5-4 and TRBJ1-4, is ETGVTQSPTHLIKTRGQQVTLRCSSQSGHNTVSWYQQALGQGPQFIFQYYREEENGRGNFPPRFSGLQFPNYSSELNVNALELDDSALYLCASSLMGHGEKLFFGSGTQLSVL.

The chain carries TRBV24-1 and TRBJ2-1, with 11 bases aligning to TRBD2. Germline V CDR1 and CDR2: KGHDR, SFDVKD. The J segment lost 0 bases and the V segment lost 4 bases, leaving 13 bases of the junction unmatched. The length of the CDR3 is 20 residues. The CDR3 sequence is CATSDPGLAAYESSYNEQFF. The CDR3 coding sequence is TGTGCCACCAGTGACCCGGGACTAGCGGCCTATGAGAGCTCCTACAATGAGCAGTTCTTC.

This chain links TRBV9 with TRBJ1-6; D is possibly TRBD1 (5 bases). The CDR3 runs 16 residues. Germline values: CDR1 SGDLS, CDR2 YYNGEE. The V end lost 6 bases, the J end lost 6 bases, and 19 bases lay between the germline ends. CDR3 protein: CASTRGDAVANSPLHF. The CDR3 nucleotides are TGTGCCAGCACCCGGGGGGATGCGGTGGCTAATTCACCCCTCCACTTT.

The chain combines TRBV18 with TRBJ2-7, with 11 nucleotides matching TRBD2. The J segment lost 4 bases and the V segment lost 3 bases, leaving 2 bases of the junction unmatched. Germline assignment: CDR1 KGHSH and CDR2 LQKENI. CDR3 size: 14 residues. The CDR3 is CASSPSGGAYEQYF. CDR3 bases: TGTGCCAGCTCACCTAGCGGGGGGGCTTACGAGCAGTACTTC. Based on the CDR3 plus reference TRBV18 and TRBJ2-7, the full variable domain is NAGVMQNPRHLVRRRGQEARLRCSPMKGHSHVYWYRQLPEEGLKFMVYLQKENIIDESGMPKERFSAEFPKEGPSILRIQQVVRGDSAAYFCASSPSGGAYEQYFGPGTRLTVT.

This clonotype was counted only a few times. This sequence joins TRBV9 and TRBJ2-2; no clear D gene. CDR1 is SGDLS and CDR2 is YYNGEE in the germline V gene. Trimming removed 0 bases from V and 1 base from J, with 10 bases in between. CDR3 length equals 16 residues. CDR3 protein: CASSVVARMNTGELFF. CDR3 nucleotide sequence: TGTGCCAGCAGCGTAGTCGCTAGAATGAACACCGGGGAGCTGTTTTTT.

This clonotype has a handful of counts. The V and J genes are TRBV2 and TRBJ2-5; 10 positions match TRBD2. The germline V gene has CDR1 SNHLY and CDR2 FYNNEI. The CDR3 spans 16 residues. Trimming took 8 bases from V and 4 from J; bases not matched to a gene: 13. CDR3 DNA: TGTGCCAGCCGACGGGAGCGGGGGGGCCGTAGAGAGACCCAGTACTTC. This translates into CASRRERGGRRETQYF.

The chain carries TRBV30 and TRBJ2-7; D unresolved. The germline V gene encodes CDR1 GTSNPN and CDR2 SVGIG (reference sequence). The V end was cut by 0 bases, the J end by 2 bases, with 11 bases between. The CDR3 extends over 14 amino acids. The CDR3 sequence is CAWSVLIGAYEQYF. The CDR3, as DNA: TGTGCCTGGAGTGTACTTATTGGTGCCTACGAGCAGTACTTC. The full variable domain, its missing parts supplied by reference TRBV30 and TRBJ2-7, is SQTIHQWPATLVQPVGSPLSLECTVEGTSNPNLYWYRQAAGRGLQLLFYSVGIGQISSEVPQNLSASRPQDRQFILSSKKLLLSDSGFYLCAWSVLIGAYEQYFGPGTRLTVT.

The CDR3 sequence is CASSLGRLTGANVLTF. CDR3 bases: TGTGCCAGCAGCTTGGGCAGGCTGACTGGGGCCAACGTCCTGACTTTC. The chain carries TRBV7-8 and TRBJ2-6, with no clear D. Trimming pared 3 bases from V and 2 bases from J, leaving 11 bases between. This CDR3 contains 16 residues. Germline lookup yields CDR1 SGHVS and CDR2 FQNEAQ. Based on the CDR3 plus reference TRBV7-8 and TRBJ2-6, the full variable domain is GAGVSQSPRYKVAKRGQDVALRCDPISGHVSLFWYQQALGQGPEFLTYFQNEAQLDKSGLPSDRFFAERPEGSVSTLKIQRTQQEDSAVYLCASSLGRLTGANVLTFGAGSRLTVL.

This clonotype was seen only once. Just one base apart from a much larger clone, this may be a read error. The CDR3 region is CASSFGDRGYTEQFF. The DNA for the CDR3 is TGTGCCAGCAGCTTCGGGGACAGGGGTTACACTGAGCAGTTCTTC. The rearrangement links TRBV7-2 to TRBJ2-1; the match to TRBD1 covers 10 bases. Germline V gene lookup returns CDR1 SGHTA and CDR2 FQGNSA. This CDR3 has 15 residues.

The V gene is TRBV20-1, the J gene TRBJ2-7; 8 bases are shared with TRBD2. Germline V CDR1 and CDR2: DFQATT, SNEGSKA (reference sequence). The CDR3 spans 18 residues. V lost 2 bases, J lost 5 bases, and 20 bases stayed unmatched. This CDR3 is CSARRASGSIGGSDEQYF. The CDR3 nucleotides are TGCAGTGCTAGAAGGGCAAGCGGGAGCATAGGTGGGTCGGACGAGCAGTACTTC.